The 9 T cell receptor beta chains given below trace back to one sample, sequenced in a study of Graves' ophthalmopathy and Graves' hyperthyroidism. CDR3 regions of TCR beta were amplified from RNA transcripts. HTBI-primed RT-PCR formed the first round, and a multiplex PCR formed the second. TCRdb re-derived calls from the multiplex PCR reads in MiXCR, one entry per CDR3 protein. The data contain 300,000 to 400,000 distinct CDR3 sequences, 15% to 20% of them singletons. Sequencing was done on a sample of peripheral blood. These receptors all stem from an adult man with Graves' ophthalmopathy.

Ten or more counts support this clonotype. The V and J genes are TRBV3-1 and TRBJ1-6; 7 bases match TRBD1. Trimming at V came to 5 bases and at J to 6 bases, leaving 7 bases not matched to a gene. The germline gives CDR1 LGHDT, CDR2 YNNKEL (reference sequence). The CDR3 is made up of 15 amino acids. The CDR3 sequence is CASSSTWDSNSPLHF. CDR3 in DNA: TGTGCCAGCAGCTCAACCTGGGACAGTAATTCACCCCTCCACTTT. Combining the CDR3 with reference TRBV3-1 and TRBJ1-6 gives the whole variable domain DTAVSQTPKYLVTQMGNDKSIKCEQNLGHDTMYWYKQDSKKFLKIMFSYNNKELIINETVPNRFSPKSPDKAHLNLHINSLELGDSAVYFCASSSTWDSNSPLHFGNGTRLTVT.

This clonotype was observed many times. CDR3 nucleotide sequence: TGTGCCTGGAGTGTTGGGGATTATGGCTACACCTTC. The encoded protein is CAWSVGDYGYTF. V gene TRBV30 combines with J gene TRBJ1-2, with D unresolved. Germline CDR1 reads GTSNPN; CDR2 reads SVGIG (reference sequence). The ends were cut back, 0 bases at V and 5 bases at J, with 7 bases in the middle. The CDR3 has 12 amino acids.

This clonotype was counted at least ten times. The V call is TRBV6-5, the J call TRBJ1-5, with D possibly matching TRBD1 (5 bases). CDR3 length: 15 amino acids. Trimming removed 6 bases at V and 6 bases at J, with 18 bases between. In germline, CDR1 is MNHEY, CDR2 SVGAGI. CDR3 sequence (DNA): TGTGCCAGCAGATCAGGGCGGCAGGCAGGTCAGCCCCAGCATTTT. It encodes CASRSGRQAGQPQHF.

The rearrangement uses TRBV6-2 or TRBV6-3 and TRBJ1-2; D is undetermined. The CDR3 spans 17 residues. Per the germline V gene, CDR1 is MNHEY and CDR2 is SVGEGT. The V end was cut by 6 bases, the J end by 2 bases, with 22 bases between. The chain's CDR3 is CASRGIRSSTVNYGYTF. CDR3 nucleotides: TGTGCCAGCAGGGGCATAAGGTCCTCGACGGTGAACTATGGCTACACCTTC.

This clonotype was recorded many times. The V gene is TRBV7-2, the J gene TRBJ1-6; no firm D call. The CDR3 totals 16 residues. The V and J ends lost 6 bases and 4 bases respectively, with 16 bases between them. In germline, CDR1 is SGHTA, CDR2 FQGNSA. This CDR3 reads CASRGTSVGYNSPLHF. The CDR3 DNA is TGTGCCAGCAGAGGAACCTCCGTTGGGTATAATTCACCCCTCCACTTT.

With respect to this clonotype: It may be a read error: a sequence one base away is much more abundant. The chain couples TRBV11-2 to TRBJ1-5, with D uncertain. The CDR3 consists of 15 residues. CDR1 SGHAT and CDR2 FQNNGV come from the germline V gene. CDR3 residues: CDSSLEGRINQPQHF. For the CDR3, the DNA is TGTGACAGCAGCTTAGAGGGCAGGATCAATCAGCCCCAGCATTTT.

In this sample, this clonotype turned up many times. The rearrangement links TRBV12-3 or TRBV12-4 to TRBJ1-5, with 8 bases fitting TRBD1. Trimming at V came to 6 bases and at J to 7 bases, leaving 8 bases not matched to a gene. The length of the CDR3 is 14 residues. The CDR3 DNA sequence: TGTGCCAGCAGCCGGACAGGGTTCAGACAGCCCCAGCATTTT. It translates to CASSRTGFRQPQHF.

This clonotype came up many times. The rearrangement joins TRBV19 to TRBJ2-5, with D perhaps given as TRBD1 or TRBD2 (5 bases each). Trimming took 2 bases from V and 5 from J, leaving 18 bases between them. Germline V gives CDR1 LNHDA, CDR2 SQIVND (reference sequence). The CDR3 totals 16 residues. DNA of the CDR3: TGTGCCAGTAGTATAAGGGGACGAGCCTCCTGGGAGACCCAGTACTTC. Translated, it gives CASSIRGRASWETQYF.

The sample holds many counts of this clonotype. The genes are TRBV6-5 and TRBJ1-6, with no clear D. The CDR3 has 15 amino acids. CDR1 and CDR2 from the germline V gene are MNHEY and SVGAGI. The V and J ends lost 0 bases and 6 bases respectively, with 9 bases between them. This CDR3 reads CASSYSEGFNSPLHF. CDR3 sequence (DNA): TGTGCCAGCAGTTACTCGGAGGGATTTAATTCACCCCTCCACTTT.